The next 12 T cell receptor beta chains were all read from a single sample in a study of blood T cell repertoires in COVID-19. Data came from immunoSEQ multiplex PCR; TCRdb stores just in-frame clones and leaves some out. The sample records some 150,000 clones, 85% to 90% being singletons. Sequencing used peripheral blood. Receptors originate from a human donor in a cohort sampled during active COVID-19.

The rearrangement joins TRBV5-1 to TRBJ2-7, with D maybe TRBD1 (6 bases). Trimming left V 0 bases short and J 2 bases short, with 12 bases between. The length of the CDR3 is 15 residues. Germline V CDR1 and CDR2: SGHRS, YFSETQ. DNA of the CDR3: TGCGCCAGCAGCTTGGCATCCGGGACACCCTACGAGCAGTACTTC. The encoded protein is CASSLASGTPYEQYF.

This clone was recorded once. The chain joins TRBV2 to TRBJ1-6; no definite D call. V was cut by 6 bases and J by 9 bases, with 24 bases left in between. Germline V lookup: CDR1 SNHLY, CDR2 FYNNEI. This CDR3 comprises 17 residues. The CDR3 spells CASRAIGFDTAGSPLHF. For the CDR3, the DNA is TGTGCCAGCAGAGCCATTGGGTTCGACACGGCGGGTTCACCCCTCCACTTT.

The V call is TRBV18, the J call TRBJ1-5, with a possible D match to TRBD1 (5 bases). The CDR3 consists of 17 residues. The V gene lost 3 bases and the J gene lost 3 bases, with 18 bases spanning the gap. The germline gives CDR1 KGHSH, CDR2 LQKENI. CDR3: CASSPLDKPETNQPQHF. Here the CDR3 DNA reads TGTGCCAGCTCACCTCTGGACAAGCCAGAAACCAATCAGCCCCAGCATTTT.

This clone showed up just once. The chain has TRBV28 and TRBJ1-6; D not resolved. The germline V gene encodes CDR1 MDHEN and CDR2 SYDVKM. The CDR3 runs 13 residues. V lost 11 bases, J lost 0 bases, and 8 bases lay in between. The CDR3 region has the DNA TGTGCCGCAAGGAGCTCCTATAATTCACCCCTCCACTTT. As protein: CAARSSYNSPLHF.

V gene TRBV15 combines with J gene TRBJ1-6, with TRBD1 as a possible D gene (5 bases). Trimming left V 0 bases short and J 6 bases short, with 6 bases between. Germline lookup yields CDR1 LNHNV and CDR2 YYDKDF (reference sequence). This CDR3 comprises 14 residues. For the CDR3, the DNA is TGTGCCACCAGCAGAGATAGGGGTAATTCACCCCTCCACTTT. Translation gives CATSRDRGNSPLHF.

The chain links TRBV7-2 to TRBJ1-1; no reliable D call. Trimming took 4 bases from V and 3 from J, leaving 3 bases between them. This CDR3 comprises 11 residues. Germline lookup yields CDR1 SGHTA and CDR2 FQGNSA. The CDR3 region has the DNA TGTGCCAGCAGCTCATACACTGAAGCTTTCTTT. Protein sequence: CASSSYTEAFF.

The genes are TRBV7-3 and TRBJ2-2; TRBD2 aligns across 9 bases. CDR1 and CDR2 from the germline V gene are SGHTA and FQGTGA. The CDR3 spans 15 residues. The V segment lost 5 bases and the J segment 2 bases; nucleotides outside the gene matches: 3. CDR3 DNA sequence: TGTGCCAGCAGCCTGACTAGCGGAAACACCGGGGAGCTGTTTTTT. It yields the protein CASSLTSGNTGELFF. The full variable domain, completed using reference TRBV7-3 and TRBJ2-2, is GAGVSQTPSNKVTEKGKYVELRCDPISGHTALYWYRQSLGQGPEFLIYFQGTGAADDSGLPNDRFFAVRPEGSVSTLKIQRTERGDSAVYLCASSLTSGNTGELFFGEGSRLTVL.

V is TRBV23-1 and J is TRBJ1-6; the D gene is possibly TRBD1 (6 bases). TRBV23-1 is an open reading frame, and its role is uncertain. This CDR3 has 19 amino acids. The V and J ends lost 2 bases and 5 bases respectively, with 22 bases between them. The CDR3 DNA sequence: TGCGCCAGCAGTCAAACAAGGGCCGAGGGGGATCGGAATAATTCACCCCTCCACTTT. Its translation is CASSQTRAEGDRNNSPLHF.

CDR3 bases: TGTGCCAGCAGCCAAGGGGGCCGGAATCAGCCCCAGCATTTT. Translation gives CASSQGGRNQPQHF. The gene calls are TRBV11-2 and TRBJ1-5, with 7 bases fitting TRBD1. Germline V CDR1 and CDR2: SGHAT, FQNNGV. V lost 5 bases and J lost 4; bases outside the gene matches: 5. The CDR3 contains 14 residues.

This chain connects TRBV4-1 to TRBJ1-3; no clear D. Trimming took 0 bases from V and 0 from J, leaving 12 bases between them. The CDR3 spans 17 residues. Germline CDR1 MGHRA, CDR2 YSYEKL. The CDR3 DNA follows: TGCGCCAGCAGCCAAGATTCTACACGGGGCTCTGGAAACACCATATATTTT. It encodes CASSQDSTRGSGNTIYF.

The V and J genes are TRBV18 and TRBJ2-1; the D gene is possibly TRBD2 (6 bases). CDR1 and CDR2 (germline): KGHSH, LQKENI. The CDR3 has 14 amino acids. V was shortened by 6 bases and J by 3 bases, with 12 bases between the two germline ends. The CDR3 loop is CASSLGGGYNEQFF. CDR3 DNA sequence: TGTGCCAGCTCCTTGGGAGGCGGCTACAATGAGCAGTTCTTC.

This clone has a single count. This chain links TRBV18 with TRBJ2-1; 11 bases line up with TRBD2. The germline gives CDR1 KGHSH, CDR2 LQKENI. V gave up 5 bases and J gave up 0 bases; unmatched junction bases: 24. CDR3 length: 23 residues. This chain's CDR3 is CASSNSCQGSRLAGTSSYNEQFF. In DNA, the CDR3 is TGTGCCAGCTCAAATAGTTGTCAAGGCAGCCGACTAGCGGGAACAAGCTCCTACAATGAGCAGTTCTTC.